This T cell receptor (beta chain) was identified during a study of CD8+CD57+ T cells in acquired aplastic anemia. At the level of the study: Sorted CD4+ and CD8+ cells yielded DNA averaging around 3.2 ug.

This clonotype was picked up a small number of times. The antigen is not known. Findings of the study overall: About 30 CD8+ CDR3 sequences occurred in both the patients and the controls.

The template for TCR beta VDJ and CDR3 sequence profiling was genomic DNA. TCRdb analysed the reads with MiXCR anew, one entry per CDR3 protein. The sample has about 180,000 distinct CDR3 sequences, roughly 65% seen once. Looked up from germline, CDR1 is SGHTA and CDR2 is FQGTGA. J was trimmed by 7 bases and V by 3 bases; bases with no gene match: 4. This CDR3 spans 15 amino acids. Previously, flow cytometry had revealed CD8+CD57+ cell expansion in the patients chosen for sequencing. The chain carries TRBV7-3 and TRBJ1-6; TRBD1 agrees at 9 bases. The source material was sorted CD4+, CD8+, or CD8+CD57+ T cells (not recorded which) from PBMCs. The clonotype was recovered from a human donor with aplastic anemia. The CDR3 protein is CASSLGDRENSPLHF. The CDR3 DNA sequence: TGTGCCAGCAGCTTGGGGGACAGGGAAAATTCACCCCTCCACTTT.